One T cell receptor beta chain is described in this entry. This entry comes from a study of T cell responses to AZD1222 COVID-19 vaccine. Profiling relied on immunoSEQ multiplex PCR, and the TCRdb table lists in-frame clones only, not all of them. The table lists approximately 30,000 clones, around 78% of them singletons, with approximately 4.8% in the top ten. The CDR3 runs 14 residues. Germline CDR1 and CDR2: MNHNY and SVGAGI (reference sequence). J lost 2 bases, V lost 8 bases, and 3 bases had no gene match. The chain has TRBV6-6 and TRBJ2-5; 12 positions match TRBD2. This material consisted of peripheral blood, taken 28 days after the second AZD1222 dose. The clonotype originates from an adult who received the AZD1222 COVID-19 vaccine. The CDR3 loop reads CASRGLAGQETQYF. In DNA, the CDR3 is TGTGCCAGCCGCGGACTAGCGGGGCAAGAGACCCAGTACTTC.